The present TCR beta chain was sequenced within a study of shared clonotypes between healthy human individuals. The CDR3 has 12 amino acids. The V end was cut by 5 bases, the J end by 5 bases, with 6 bases between. From germline, CDR1 is SGHTA and CDR2 FQGNSA. Note on this clone: Other DNA sequences in this sample translate to the same CDR3.

Sequenced by immunoSEQ multiplex PCR; TCRdb stores in-frame clones only, minus some. The profile shows 2,500,000 or so clones, 80% to 95% of them singletons. The sequence was obtained from a man between 18 and 35 years old in good health. Some clones in this sample may be carry-over from other donors' samples. This chain links TRBV7-2 with TRBJ2-2; D remains unclear. The sample comprised naive CD4+ T cells from PBMCs. Documented subset: CD45RA+ positively selected. The DNA for the CDR3 is TGTGCCAGCAGCCCCAGGACCGGGGAGCTGTTTTTT. Translated, it gives CASSPRTGELFF.